This TCR beta chain was retrieved from a study of blood T cells in healthy people across ages. V lost 0 bases, J lost 7 bases, and 6 bases lay in between. Germline loops: CDR1 LNHNV, CDR2 YYDKDF (reference sequence). The CDR3 has 13 amino acids. Concerning this clonotype: Its specificity is unknown.

Points from the study as a whole: There was no known CMV status for donors, so expanded clonotype changes were possibly confounded. Greater diversity and more naive CD4+ cells were seen in long-lived donors than in aged donors.

For every donor, a draw yielded 8.5 to 10 milliliters of peripheral blood. Combining a sample-barcoded 5' primer with a J-beta primer mix, a second PCR ran for about 7 to 11 cycles. TCRdb independently ran MiXCR on the 5' RACE reads; one entry per CDR3 protein. The sample lists about 750,000 distinct CDR3 sequences, about 55% occurring once. The chain carries TRBV15 and TRBJ1-4; D uncertain. Sequenced: blood. This clonotype was obtained from an older man in good health. Written as DNA, the CDR3 is TGTGCCACCAGCAGAGATGGCGGTGAAAAACTGTTTTTT. This codes for CATSRDGGEKLFF.